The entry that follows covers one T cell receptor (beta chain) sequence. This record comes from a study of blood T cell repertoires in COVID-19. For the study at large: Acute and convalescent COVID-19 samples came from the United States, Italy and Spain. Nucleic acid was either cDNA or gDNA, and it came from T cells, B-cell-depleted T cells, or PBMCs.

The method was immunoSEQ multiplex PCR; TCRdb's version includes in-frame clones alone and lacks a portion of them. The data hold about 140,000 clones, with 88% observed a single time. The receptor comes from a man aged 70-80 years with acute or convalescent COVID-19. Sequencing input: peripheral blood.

The CDR3 loop reads CASSLGQMGGTDTQYF. The CDR3 DNA reads TGTGCCAGCAGCTTGGGACAGATGGGAGGCACAGATACGCAGTATTTT. The chain uses TRBV7-9 and TRBJ2-3; 7 bases line up with TRBD1. This CDR3 is 16 amino acids long. Losses at the gene ends were 3 bases for V and 1 base for J; bases not matched to a gene: 7. Germline CDR1 is SEHNR and CDR2 is FQNEAQ (reference sequence).